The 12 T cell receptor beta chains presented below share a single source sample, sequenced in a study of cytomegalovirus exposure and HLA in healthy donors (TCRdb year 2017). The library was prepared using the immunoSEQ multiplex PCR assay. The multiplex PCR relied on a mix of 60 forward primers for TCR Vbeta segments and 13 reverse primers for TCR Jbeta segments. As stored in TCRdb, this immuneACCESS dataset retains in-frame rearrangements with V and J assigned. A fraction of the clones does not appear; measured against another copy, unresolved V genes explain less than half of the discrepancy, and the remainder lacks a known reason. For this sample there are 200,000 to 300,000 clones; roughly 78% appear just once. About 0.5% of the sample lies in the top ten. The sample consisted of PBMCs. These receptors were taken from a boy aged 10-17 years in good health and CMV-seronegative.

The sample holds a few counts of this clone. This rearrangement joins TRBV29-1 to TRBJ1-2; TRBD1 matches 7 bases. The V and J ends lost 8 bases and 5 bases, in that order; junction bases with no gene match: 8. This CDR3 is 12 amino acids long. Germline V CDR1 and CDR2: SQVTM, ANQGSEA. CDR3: CSTGDGNYGYTF. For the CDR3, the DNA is TGCAGCACAGGGGACGGGAATTATGGCTACACCTTC.

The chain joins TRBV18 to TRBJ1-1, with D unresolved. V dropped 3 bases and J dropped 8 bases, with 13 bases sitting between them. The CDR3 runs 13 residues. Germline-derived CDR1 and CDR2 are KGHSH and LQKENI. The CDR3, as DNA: TGTGCCAGCTCACCCCTACAGCAACCAGAAGCTTTCTTT. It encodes CASSPLQQPEAFF.

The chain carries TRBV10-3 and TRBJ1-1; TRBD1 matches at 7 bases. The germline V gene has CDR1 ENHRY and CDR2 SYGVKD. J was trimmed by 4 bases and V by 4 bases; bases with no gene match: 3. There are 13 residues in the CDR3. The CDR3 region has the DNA TGTGCCATCAGTGTACAGGGGAGCACTGAAGCTTTCTTT. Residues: CAISVQGSTEAFF.

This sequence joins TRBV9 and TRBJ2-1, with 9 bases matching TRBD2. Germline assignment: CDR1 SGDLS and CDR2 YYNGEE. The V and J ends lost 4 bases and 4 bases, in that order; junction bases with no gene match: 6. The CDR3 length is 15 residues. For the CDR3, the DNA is TGTGCCAGCAGCTCCGGGACTAGCCTATACAATGAGCAGTTCTTC. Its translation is CASSSGTSLYNEQFF.

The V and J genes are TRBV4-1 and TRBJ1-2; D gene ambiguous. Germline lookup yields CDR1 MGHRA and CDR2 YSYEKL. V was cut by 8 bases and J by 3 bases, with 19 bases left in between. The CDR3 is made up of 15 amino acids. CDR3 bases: TGCGCCAGCCTACCCCCACCTTGGGCCTACTATGGCTACACCTTC. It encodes CASLPPPWAYYGYTF.

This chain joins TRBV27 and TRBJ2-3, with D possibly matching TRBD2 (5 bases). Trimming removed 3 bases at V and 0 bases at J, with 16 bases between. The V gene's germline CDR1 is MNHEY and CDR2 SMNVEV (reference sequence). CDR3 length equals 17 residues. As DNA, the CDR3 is TGTGCCAGCAGTTTGGGAGCCCCGCTACTTAGCACAGATACGCAGTATTTT. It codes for CASSLGAPLLSTDTQYF.

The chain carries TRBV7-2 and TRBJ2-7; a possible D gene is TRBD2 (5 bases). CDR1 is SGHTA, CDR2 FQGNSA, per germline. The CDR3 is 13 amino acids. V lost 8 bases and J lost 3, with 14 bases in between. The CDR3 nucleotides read TGTGCCAGCGGACTGAGCGGTTACTACGAGCAGTACTTC. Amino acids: CASGLSGYYEQYF.

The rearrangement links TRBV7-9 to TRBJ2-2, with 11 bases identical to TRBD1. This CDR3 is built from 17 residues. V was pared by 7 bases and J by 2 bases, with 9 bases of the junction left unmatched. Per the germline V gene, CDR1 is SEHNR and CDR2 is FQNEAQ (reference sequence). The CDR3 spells CASTSSGTGGNTGELFF. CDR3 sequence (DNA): TGTGCCAGCACCTCTTCGGGGACAGGGGGAAACACCGGGGAGCTGTTTTTT.

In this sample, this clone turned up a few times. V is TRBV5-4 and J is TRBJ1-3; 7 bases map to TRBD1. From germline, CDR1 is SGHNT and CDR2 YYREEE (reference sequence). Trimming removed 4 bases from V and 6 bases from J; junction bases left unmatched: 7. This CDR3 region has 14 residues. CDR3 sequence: CASSRSTGTNTIYF. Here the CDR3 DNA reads TGTGCCAGCAGCCGGTCGACAGGGACAAACACCATATATTTT. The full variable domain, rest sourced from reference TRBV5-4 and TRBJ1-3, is ETGVTQSPTHLIKTRGQQVTLRCSSQSGHNTVSWYQQALGQGPQFIFQYYREEENGRGNFPPRFSGLQFPNYSSELNVNALELDDSALYLCASSRSTGTNTIYFGEGSWLTVV.

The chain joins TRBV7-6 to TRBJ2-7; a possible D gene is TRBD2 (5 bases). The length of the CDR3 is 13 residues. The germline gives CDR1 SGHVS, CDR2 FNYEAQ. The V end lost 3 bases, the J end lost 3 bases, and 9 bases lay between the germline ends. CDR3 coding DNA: TGTGCCAGCAGCTTGGCCGGGGACTACGAGCAGTACTTC. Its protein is CASSLAGDYEQYF.

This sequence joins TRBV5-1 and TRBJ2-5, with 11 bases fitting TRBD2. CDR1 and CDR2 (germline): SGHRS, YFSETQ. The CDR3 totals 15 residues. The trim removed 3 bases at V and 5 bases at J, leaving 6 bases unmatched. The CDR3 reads CASSSGSGGAETQYF. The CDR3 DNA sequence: TGCGCCAGCAGCTCAGGTAGCGGGGGGGCCGAGACCCAGTACTTC.

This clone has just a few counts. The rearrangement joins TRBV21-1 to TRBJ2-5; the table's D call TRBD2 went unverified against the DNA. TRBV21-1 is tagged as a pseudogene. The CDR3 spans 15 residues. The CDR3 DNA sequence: TGTGCCAGCAGCCAAGGAGGCGCGGGGGGTCAGACCCAGTACTTC. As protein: CASSQGGAGGQTQYF.